Each of the 29 T cell receptor beta chains below was sequenced from the same sample in a study of blood T cell repertoires in COVID-19 (dated by TCRdb to 2019 to 2021). The library was made by the immunoSEQ multiplex PCR assay. TCRdb re-hosts the immuneACCESS table, in-frame sequences only. Its copies lack some clones; in the studies checked, an unresolved V gene accounts for under half of them, and the cause for the rest is not known. The sample yields about 170,000 clones; around 90% were counted once. The top ten hold roughly 24% of the sample. Sequencing input: peripheral blood. These receptors were taken from a man between 60 and 75 years old with acute or convalescent COVID-19.

This chain uses TRBV21-1 with TRBJ2-7; the table's D call of TRBD2 was not tested on the DNA. TRBV21-1 is designated a pseudogene. This CDR3 spans 16 amino acids. CDR3 bases: TGTGCCAGCAGCAAACGCACTCTCGGGGGGAACTACGAGCAGTACGTC. It is translated as CASSKRTLGGNYEQYV.

The chain links TRBV5-6 to TRBJ2-7; D is possibly TRBD2 (5 bases). Deletions cut 3 bases from V and 2 bases from J, with 12 bases between. The germline V gene has CDR1 SGHDT and CDR2 YYEEEE. The CDR3 is 14 residues long. CDR3 nucleotides: TGTGCCAGCAGCTCGGGGAACTCGGCCTACGAGCAGTACGTC. Translated, it gives CASSSGNSAYEQYV.

The chain has TRBV7-9 and TRBJ2-7; D might be TRBD1 (5 bases). The V end lost 2 bases, the J end lost 5 bases, and 10 bases lay between the germline ends. The CDR3 spans 13 residues. CDR1 and CDR2 from the germline V gene are SEHNR and FQNEAQ (reference sequence). CDR3 sequence reads: CASSLFPDNEQYF. The CDR3 DNA is TGTGCCAGCAGCTTATTTCCGGACAACGAGCAGTACTTC.

This chain uses TRBV19 with TRBJ1-2, with 11 bases that match TRBD1. Looked up from germline, CDR1 is LNHDA and CDR2 is SQIVND (reference sequence). CDR3 size: 14 residues. J gave up 8 bases and V 7 bases, and 9 bases lay outside the gene matches. The DNA for the CDR3 is TGTGCCAGTACCCTTGGACAGGGGGCTGGAGGCTACACCTTC. It specifies CASTLGQGAGGYTF.

The chain links TRBV3-1 (or the pseudogene TRBV3-2) to TRBJ2-7; TRBD2 matches 11 bases. The CDR3 is made up of 16 amino acids. CDR1 LGHDT and CDR2 YNNKEL come from the germline V gene (reference sequence). With 5 bases clipped from V and 1 base from J, the junction kept 7 bases outside the gene matches. As DNA, the CDR3 is TGTGCCAGCAGCTCAGGCGTAGCGGGAGGGTCCTACGAGCAGTACTTC. Translating it yields CASSSGVAGGSYEQYF.

This clone showed up just once. This chain uses TRBV11-3 with TRBJ2-2, with TRBD1 as a possible D gene (5 bases). The CDR3 covers 15 residues. V was clipped by 2 bases and J by 4 bases, with 11 bases between them. The germline gives CDR1 SGHNT, CDR2 YENEEA. The CDR3 sequence is CASSLRGRGTGELFF. Written as DNA, the CDR3 is TGTGCCAGCAGCTTAAGGGGCCGTGGCACCGGGGAGCTGTTTTTT.

The genes are TRBV12-5 and TRBJ1-1; 9 bases are a match to TRBD1. CDR1 is LGHNT, CDR2 FRNRAP, per germline. The CDR3 runs to 15 residues. J was trimmed by 4 bases and V by 4 bases; bases with no gene match: 7. The CDR3 DNA follows: TGTGCTAGTGGTTATACAGGGGGCGTGAGCACTGAAGCTTTCTTT. Amino acid sequence: CASGYTGGVSTEAFF. Full variable domain (missing parts from reference TRBV12-5 and TRBJ1-1): DARVTQTPRHKVTEMGQEVTMRCQPILGHNTVFWYRQTMMQGLELLAYFRNRAPLDDSGMPKDRFSAEMPDATLATLKIQPSEPRDSAVYFCASGYTGGVSTEAFFGQGTRLTVV.

This rearrangement joins TRBV10-3 to TRBJ1-6; 12 nucleotides line up with TRBD1. V dropped 2 bases and J dropped 14; count of bases not matched to a gene: 10. Germline CDR1 and CDR2: ENHRY and SYGVKD. CDR3 size: 16 residues. CDR3 DNA sequence: TGTGCCATCAGTGAGACGGAAGCCGGGACAGGGGGCTCCCTCCACTTT. It is translated as CAISETEAGTGGSLHF.

The sample holds a few counts of this clone. This sequence joins TRBV30 and TRBJ1-1; D gene ambiguous. V was trimmed by 5 bases and J by 5 bases, leaving 3 bases between them. Germline lookup yields CDR1 GTSNPN and CDR2 SVGIG (reference sequence). The CDR3 totals 9 residues. CDR3 in amino acids: CAWETEAFF. As DNA, the CDR3 is TGTGCCTGGGAGACTGAAGCTTTCTTT. Using reference TRBV30 and TRBJ1-1 for the parts outside the CDR3, the full variable domain is SQTIHQWPATLVQPVGSPLSLECTVEGTSNPNLYWYRQAAGRGLQLLFYSVGIGQISSEVPQNLSASRPQDRQFILSSKKLLLSDSGFYLCAWETEAFFGQGTRLTVV.

V usage is TRBV6-4 and J usage is TRBJ1-1, with 7 bases identical to TRBD1. The CDR3 loop spans 13 amino acids. Germline V gene data show CDR1 as MRHNA and CDR2 as SNTAGT. The ends lost 6 bases at V and 7 bases at J; junction bases unmatched: 8. Written as DNA, the CDR3 is TGTGCCAGCAGACAGAACGGGGACAGTGAAGCTTTCTTT. Translating gives CASRQNGDSEAFF.

The V gene is TRBV10-3, the J gene TRBJ1-2; D is possibly TRBD1 (6 bases). Germline CDR1 ENHRY, CDR2 SYGVKD. This CDR3 comprises 14 residues. Between the trimmed V and J ends, which lost 0 bases and 4 bases, there was a span of 9 bases. The CDR3 protein is CAISESQGTYGYTF. The CDR3 DNA reads TGTGCCATCAGTGAGTCGCAGGGGACCTATGGCTACACCTTC.

The genes are TRBV10-3 and TRBJ1-2, with TRBD1 identical over 7 bases. V lost 10 bases to trimming and J lost 3 bases; unmatched junction nucleotides: 5. Germline V gene lookup returns CDR1 ENHRY and CDR2 SYGVKD. This CDR3 comprises 12 residues. CDR3 DNA sequence: TGTGCCAGTACGGGACAGTACTATGGCTACACCTTC. It yields the protein CASTGQYYGYTF.

This chain connects TRBV24-1 to TRBJ1-4; possible D gene TRBD1, 5 bases. Germline CDR1 is KGHDR and CDR2 is SFDVKD. This CDR3 has 14 amino acids. Deletions cut 3 bases from V and 4 bases from J, with 8 bases between. CDR3: CATSDTGRNEKLFF. As DNA, the CDR3 is TGTGCCACCAGTGATACAGGACGTAATGAAAAACTGTTTTTT.

The chain employs TRBV23-1 and TRBJ1-3; a weak D match, TRBD1 (6 bases). TRBV23-1 has ORF status, its function being uncertain. The V and J ends lost 4 bases and 0 bases respectively, with 19 bases between them. The CDR3 loop spans 18 amino acids. Here the CDR3 reads CASSLRLRGQFSGNTIYF. The CDR3 DNA reads as TGCGCCAGCAGTCTGAGGCTCCGCGGACAGTTCTCTGGAAACACCATATATTTT.

V usage is TRBV11-3 and J usage is TRBJ2-7; D call uncertain. Trimming cost V 3 bases and J 0 bases, with 6 bases left between them. This CDR3 has 13 residues. Germline assignment: CDR1 SGHNT and CDR2 YENEEA. The CDR3 sequence: CASSLRYSYEQYF. In nucleotides, the CDR3 is TGTGCCAGCAGCTTGCGGTACTCCTACGAGCAGTACTTC.

The chain combines TRBV27 with TRBJ2-2; 8 bases agree with TRBD2. The J segment lost 0 bases and the V segment lost 4 bases, leaving 1 base of the junction unmatched. CDR1 is MNHEY, CDR2 SMNVEV, per germline (reference sequence). This CDR3 has 15 amino acids. CDR3 coding DNA: TGTGCCAGCAGTTCGGGACTAGCGAACACCGGGGAGCTGTTTTTT. It specifies CASSSGLANTGELFF.

The chain is built from TRBV3-1 (or the pseudogene TRBV3-2) and TRBJ2-1, with D perhaps TRBD2 (6 bases). The V gene lost 4 bases and the J gene lost 8 bases, with 21 bases spanning the gap. The CDR3 has 16 amino acids. From germline, CDR1 is LGHDT and CDR2 YNNKEL (reference sequence). CDR3 DNA sequence: TGTGCCAGCAGCCCTCCGGGACTCCAAGCGGGCTATGAGCAGTTCTTC. Protein: CASSPPGLQAGYEQFF.

This clone was recorded only once. V usage is TRBV19 and J usage is TRBJ2-1, with D perhaps matching TRBD1 (6 bases). Per the germline V gene, CDR1 is LNHDA and CDR2 is SQIVND (reference sequence). CDR3 length: 13 amino acids. V was trimmed by 5 bases and J by 8 bases, leaving 13 bases between them. CDR3 amino acids: CASSPGHEDEQFF. As DNA, the CDR3 is TGTGCCAGTAGTCCGGGACATGAGGATGAGCAGTTCTTC. The entire variable domain, with the rest obtained from reference TRBV19 and TRBJ2-1, is as follows: DGGITQSPKYLFRKEGQNVTLSCEQNLNHDAMYWYRQDPGQGLRLIYYSQIVNDFQKGDIAEGYSVSREKKESFPLTVTSAQKNPTAFYLCASSPGHEDEQFFGPGTRLTVL.

This clone was observed a few times. The chain carries TRBV7-8 and TRBJ1-1; D might be TRBD1 (6 bases). Germline V gives CDR1 SGHVS, CDR2 FQNEAQ. The CDR3 extends over 16 amino acids. V was shortened by 2 bases and J by 4 bases, with 17 bases between the two germline ends. CDR3 residues: CASSLMAGGAGTEAFF. For the CDR3, the DNA is TGTGCCAGCAGCTTAATGGCGGGGGGCGCGGGCACTGAAGCTTTCTTT.

The chain has TRBV3-1 (or the pseudogene TRBV3-2) and TRBJ1-3; D unresolved. This CDR3 has 18 amino acids. The germline V gene has CDR1 LGHDT and CDR2 YNNKEL (reference sequence). The ends were cut back, 1 base at V and 0 bases at J, with 16 bases in the middle. For the CDR3, the DNA is TGTGCCAGCAGCCAAGTGGTGCGACGAGGTGACTCTGGAAACACCATATATTTT. Translating it yields CASSQVVRRGDSGNTIYF.

CDR3 region: CASSVERGSGGSTDTQYF. CDR3 coding DNA: TGTGCCAGCAGCGTAGAAAGGGGTAGCGGGGGTTCCACAGATACGCAGTATTTT. The J gene is TRBJ2-3, the V gene TRBV9; 9 positions match TRBD2. Germline V gene sequence: CDR1 SGDLS, CDR2 YYNGEE. The CDR3 sequence is 18 residues long. The V segment lost 0 bases and the J segment 2 bases; nucleotides outside the gene matches: 10.

This chain's CDR3 is CASRDRDYGYTF. In DNA, the CDR3 is TGTGCCAGCAGGGACAGGGACTATGGCTACACCTTC. The chain recombines TRBV6-1 with TRBJ1-2; 8 bases agree with TRBD1. Germline V CDR1 and CDR2: MNHNS, SASEGT. V dropped 6 bases and J dropped 3; count of bases not matched to a gene: 0. The CDR3 has 12 residues.

This clone was seen more than once but under ten times. The chain joins TRBV7-9 to TRBJ1-1; 9 bases fit TRBD1. CDR1 SEHNR and CDR2 FQNEAQ come from the germline V gene (reference sequence). V was clipped by 1 base and J by 4 bases; unmatched bases: 10. This CDR3 is 17 amino acids long. The CDR3 region is CASSLGPQQGAATEAFF. In DNA, the CDR3 is TGTGCCAGCAGCTTAGGGCCCCAACAGGGGGCCGCCACTGAAGCTTTCTTT.

The rearrangement links TRBV30 to TRBJ1-2, with a weak D call TRBD1 (6 bases). Looked up from germline, CDR1 is GTSNPN and CDR2 is SVGIG (reference sequence). CDR3 length: 14 residues. V was clipped by 3 bases and J by 2 bases, with 13 bases between them. The CDR3 DNA follows: TGTGCCTGGAGGGGAGACAGGAAAAACTATGGCTACACCTTC. This encodes CAWRGDRKNYGYTF.

This sequence joins TRBV20-1 and TRBJ2-5; D not resolved. Between the trimmed V and J ends, which lost 4 bases and 5 bases, there was a span of 8 bases. This CDR3 comprises 11 residues. Germline V gives CDR1 DFQATT, CDR2 SNEGSKA (reference sequence). The CDR3 nucleotides are TGCAGTGCTACCAGTTTGGAGACCCAGTACTTC. Its protein product is CSATSLETQYF.

CDR3 sequence: CATRRDNNQPQHF. The CDR3 nucleotides are TGCGCCACCAGAAGGGACAACAATCAGCCCCAGCATTTT. The chain carries TRBV10-2 and TRBJ1-5; a possible D gene is TRBD1 (6 bases). Looked up from germline, CDR1 is WSHSY and CDR2 is SAAADI. V dropped 10 bases and J dropped 3 bases, with 13 bases sitting between them. CDR3 length: 13 residues.

V usage is TRBV7-8 and J usage is TRBJ1-1; 10 positions match TRBD1. Losses at the gene ends were 5 bases for V and 1 base for J; bases not matched to a gene: 4. CDR1 is SGHVS and CDR2 is FQNEAQ in the germline V gene. The CDR3 covers 15 residues. DNA for the CDR3: TGTGCCAGCAGCACAAGGACAGGGGGGAACACTGAAGCTTTCTTT. Protein: CASSTRTGGNTEAFF.

The chain recombines TRBV5-6 with TRBJ1-6, with 9 positions matching TRBD1. Germline CDR1 and CDR2: SGHDT and YYEEEE. The junction had 7 bases not matched to a gene; V was cut back by 3 bases and J by 6 bases. This CDR3 comprises 16 residues. In nucleotides, the CDR3 is TGTGCCAGCAGCTCCCCACAGGGGGCAGGTAATTCACCCCTCCACTTT. Protein sequence: CASSSPQGAGNSPLHF. Full variable domain (outside the CDR3, taken from reference TRBV5-6 and TRBJ1-6): DAGVTQSPTHLIKTRGQQVTLRCSPKSGHDTVSWYQQALGQGPQFIFQYYEEEERQRGNFPDRFSGHQFPNYSSELNVNALLLGDSALYLCASSSPQGAGNSPLHFGNGTRLTVT.

V gene TRBV2 combines with J gene TRBJ2-2; 8 nucleotides agree with TRBD1. CDR3 length equals 17 residues. CDR1 and CDR2 from the germline V gene are SNHLY and FYNNEI. V was clipped by 2 bases and J by 2 bases; unmatched bases: 7. Written as DNA, the CDR3 is TGTGCCAGCAGTGAATCCCGGACAGGGCCAAACACCGGGGAGCTGTTTTTT. Translation gives CASSESRTGPNTGELFF.